A selection of T cell receptor beta chains follows, all from one sample in a study of shared clonotypes between healthy human individuals. Using immunoSEQ multiplex PCR, the repertoire was profiled, and TCRdb retains in-frame clones only, with some absent. The repertoire consists of hundreds of thousands of clones, with about 92% occurring once and the leading ten covering 24%. Sequencing was carried out using naive CD8+ T cells sorted from blood. Source of these receptors: a man aged 25 to 40 in good health. Each CDR3 is given with its conserved first and last residue. Not all rows give a size; the values are once, few, many and, for expanded clones, a class.

V | size | CDR3
TRBV27 | once | CASSVGTSGTEQYF
TRBV5-4 | . | CASSPDRVSTGELFF
TRBV19 | . | CASSIRGTAEYQETQYF
TRBV15 | few | CATSRAGGSGANVLTF
TRBV15 | once | CATSITGFRDRGLEQYF
TRBV7-9 | . | CASNQGLAEAYEQYF
TRBV6-5 | . | CASSYTIAARTDTQYF
TRBV7-3 | once | CASSLSGAPTYEQYF
TRBV11-2 | once | CASSLTGDEQYF
TRBV9 | . | CASSPPAGQIGDTEAFF
TRBV25-1 | . | CASRKQGRGEKLFF
TRBV7-6 | . | CASRDLGGRNTGELFF
TRBV6-5 | . | CASSYSRDRGEAFF
TRBV6-1 | . | CASSEAGGANVLTF
TRBV11-2 | . | CASSGRGLPSYEQYF
TRBV28 | . | CASSLAGVTEAFF
TRBV27 | once | CASSFTRTGGAYEQYF
TRBV15 | . | CATSTSSGNTIYF
TRBV13 | . | CASSPQGGPYNEQFF
TRBV14 | few | CASSRLPATWEQYF
TRBV7-8 | . | CASSRETQYF
TRBV19 | . | CASSGIAGTSELGTGELFF